The T cell receptor (beta chain) described here comes from a study of cytomegalovirus exposure and HLA in healthy donors. Study results and limitations: An analysis that was carried out later associated 15,000 to 20,000 TCR beta sequences with HLA alleles at 0.05 false discovery rate. Previous analysis showed most TCR beta V segments were productive about 90% or about 30% of the time.

Between the trimmed V and J ends, which lost 0 bases and 4 bases, there was a span of 11 bases. CDR1 SGDLS and CDR2 YYNGEE come from the germline V gene. CDR3 length: 15 amino acids. The PCR was carried out with 60 Vbeta primers and 13 Jbeta primers. Assay used: immunoSEQ multiplex PCR; TCRdb lists only in-frame clones, some missing. This sample has roughly 120,000 clones, with around a tenth found just once. This clone was detected only a few times. Its antigen is still unknown. The sequencing input was PBMCs. The J gene is TRBJ2-1, the V gene TRBV9, with D possibly TRBD2 on 6 matching bases. The TCR originated in a man aged 30-40 years in good health and CMV-seronegative. The CDR3 DNA sequence: TGTGCCAGCAGCGTAGTGGGGGAGGTGTACAATGAGCAGTTCTTC. It yields the protein CASSVVGEVYNEQFF.